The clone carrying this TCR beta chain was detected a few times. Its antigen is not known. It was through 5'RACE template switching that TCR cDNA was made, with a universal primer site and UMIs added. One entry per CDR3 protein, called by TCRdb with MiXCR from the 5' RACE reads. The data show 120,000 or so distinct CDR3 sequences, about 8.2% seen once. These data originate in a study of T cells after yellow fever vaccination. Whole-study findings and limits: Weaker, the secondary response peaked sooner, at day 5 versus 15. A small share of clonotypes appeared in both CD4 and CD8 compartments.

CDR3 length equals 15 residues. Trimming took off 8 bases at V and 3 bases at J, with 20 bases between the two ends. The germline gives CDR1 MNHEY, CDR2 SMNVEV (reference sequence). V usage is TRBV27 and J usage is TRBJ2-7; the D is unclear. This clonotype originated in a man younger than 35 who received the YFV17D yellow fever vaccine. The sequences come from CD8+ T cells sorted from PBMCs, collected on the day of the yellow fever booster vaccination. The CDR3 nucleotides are TGTGCCAGCGGGATCACCTCCCTCGGCGTCTACGAGCAGTACTTC. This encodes CASGITSLGVYEQYF.